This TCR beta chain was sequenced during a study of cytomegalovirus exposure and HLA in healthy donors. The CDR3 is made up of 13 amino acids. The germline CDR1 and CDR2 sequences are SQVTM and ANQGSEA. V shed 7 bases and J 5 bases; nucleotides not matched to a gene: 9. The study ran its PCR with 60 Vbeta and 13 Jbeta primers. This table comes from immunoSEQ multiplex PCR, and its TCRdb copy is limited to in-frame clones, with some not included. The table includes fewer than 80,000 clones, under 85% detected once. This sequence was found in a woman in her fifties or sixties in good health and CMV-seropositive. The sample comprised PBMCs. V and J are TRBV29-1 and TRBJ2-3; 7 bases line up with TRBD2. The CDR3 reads CSAEGGSLDTQYF. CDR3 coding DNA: TGCAGCGCAGAGGGCGGGAGTTTAGATACGCAGTATTTT.